This T cell receptor beta chain was observed in a study of metastatic and nonmetastatic thyroid tumors. Study-wide background: Repertoires were compared across blood and tumor or nodule tissue from malignant and benign thyroid patients.

No treatment of any kind had been given to any patient before thyroid surgery. V trimming: 0 bases; J trimming: 6 bases; junction bases outside the gene matches: 7. Looked up from germline, CDR1 is DFQATT and CDR2 is SNEGSKA (reference sequence). There are 14 residues in the CDR3. Authors' data handling: Variation in CDR3 across clinicopathological groups served as the basis for constructing a distant-metastasis classifier in papillary thyroid cancer. TCRdb re-clonotyped the PCR reads through MiXCR. Clone size and V and J calls follow TCRdb, not the original study. Among 20,000 to 25,000 clones listed, more than 15% were seen once. This clone was recorded only once.

This chain joins TRBV20-1 and TRBJ2-7; 8 nucleotides line up with TRBD2. This sequence was found in a male donor with papillary thyroid cancer or a benign thyroid nodule (not recorded which). Some clones in this sample may be carry-over from other donors' samples. Sequenced sample: blood. In nucleotides, the CDR3 is TGCAGTGCTAGAGATCTTGGCGGGAGGTCCGAGCAGTACTTC. It encodes CSARDLGGRSEQYF.